There are many counts of the clone carrying this T cell receptor (beta chain). Its specificity is not known. Making TCR cDNA involved 5'RACE template switching, which added UMIs and a universal primer site. TCRdb analysed the 5' RACE reads with MiXCR anew, one entry per CDR3 protein. The top ten hold 20% to 25% of the sample, which has around 300,000 distinct CDR3 sequences, roughly 4% seen once. The data stem from a study of T cells after yellow fever vaccination. About the study: Fractions low in cell number were prepared with SMART-Seq v4 Ultra Low Input.

Study-wide points: Secondary responses were weaker yet peaked faster, day 5 versus 15. Highly abundant clonotypes carried over from the bulk population could end up in FACS-sorted repertoires as contaminants.

The CDR3 sequence is 15 residues long. V lost 4 bases to trimming and J lost 7 bases, with 20 bases between them. Germline V gene sequence: CDR1 SGHRS, CDR2 YFSETQ. The rearrangement uses TRBV5-1 and TRBJ2-5, with a weak D call TRBD2 (5 bases). The source material was PBMCs, sampled 5 days after the yellow fever booster vaccination. The TCR was taken from a man between 18 and 29 years old who received the YFV17D yellow fever vaccine. CDR3 DNA: TGCGCCAGCAGCGAAATACTAGAAACGATTGGGACCCAGTACTTC. This translates into CASSEILETIGTQYF.